This T cell receptor beta chain was captured in a study of T cells in Graves' hyperthyroidism and ophthalmopathy. Study details: Blood was drawn when the patient was first diagnosed and still untreated. Study observations and caveats: Model predictions of ophthalmopathy came a median around 6.5 months before onset.

Thyroid ultrasound, orbital computed tomography, clinical symptoms, and serum thyroxine and TRAb underpinned diagnoses. The source of the PBMCs was around 10 ml of fresh peripheral blood. Researchers amplified the TCR beta CDR3 regions from RNA transcripts. The study used the HTBI primer set for a first-round RT-PCR of the TCR CDR3. Each CDR3 protein gets one entry after TCRdb re-called the multiplex PCR reads with MiXCR. Among under 800,000 distinct CDR3 sequences listed, 12% to 15% were seen once. Regarding this clonotype: Its specificity is unknown. A read error may produce the germline difference seen at one junction end.

Sequenced material: blood. The TCR originated in a woman younger than 30 with Graves' hyperthyroidism.

CDR3 sequence (DNA): TGTGCCAACAGCCAACAATCCGGGACAGGGAGCTCACCCCTCCACTTT. Encoded protein: CANSQQSGTGSSPLHF. This chain joins TRBV3-1 and TRBJ1-6; the match to TRBD1 covers 9 bases. The germline gives CDR1 LGHDT, CDR2 YNNKEL (reference sequence). The CDR3 contains 16 residues.